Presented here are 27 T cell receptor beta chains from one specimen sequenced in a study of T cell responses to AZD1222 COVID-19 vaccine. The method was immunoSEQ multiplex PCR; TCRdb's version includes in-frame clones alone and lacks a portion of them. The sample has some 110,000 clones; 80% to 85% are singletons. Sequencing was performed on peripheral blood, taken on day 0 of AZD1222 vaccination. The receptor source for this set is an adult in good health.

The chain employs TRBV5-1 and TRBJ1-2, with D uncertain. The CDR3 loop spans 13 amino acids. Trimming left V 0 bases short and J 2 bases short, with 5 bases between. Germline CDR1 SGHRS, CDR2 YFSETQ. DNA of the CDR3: TGCGCCAGCAGCTTGGAACAGAACTATGGCTACACCTTC. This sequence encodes CASSLEQNYGYTF. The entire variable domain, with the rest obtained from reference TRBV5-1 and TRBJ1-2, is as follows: KAGVTQTPRYLIKTRGQQVTLSCSPISGHRSVSWYQQTPGQGLQFLFEYFSETQRNKGNFPGRFSGRQFSNSRSEMNVSTLELGDSALYLCASSLEQNYGYTFGSGTRLTVV.

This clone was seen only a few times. Here the CDR3 reads CASRVGEKLFF. CDR3 coding DNA: TGTGCCAGCAGGGTTGGTGAAAAACTGTTTTTT. The J gene is TRBJ1-4, the V gene TRBV6-5; D not resolved. This CDR3 contains 11 residues. CDR1 MNHEY and CDR2 SVGAGI come from the germline V gene. V was shortened by 6 bases and J by 7 bases, with 6 bases between the two germline ends.

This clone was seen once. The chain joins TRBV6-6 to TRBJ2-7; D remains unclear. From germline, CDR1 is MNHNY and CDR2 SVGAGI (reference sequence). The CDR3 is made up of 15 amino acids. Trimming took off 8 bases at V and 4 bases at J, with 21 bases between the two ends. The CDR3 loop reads CASYNIGQSRYEQYF. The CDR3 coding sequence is TGTGCCAGCTATAATATAGGGCAGTCTAGATACGAGCAGTACTTC.

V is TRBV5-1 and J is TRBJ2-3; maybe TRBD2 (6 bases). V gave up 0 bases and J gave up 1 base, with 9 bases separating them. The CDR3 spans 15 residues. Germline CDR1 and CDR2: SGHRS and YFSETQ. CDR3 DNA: TGCGCCAGCAGCTTGGGCGGGAAGCGCACAGATACGCAGTATTTT. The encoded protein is CASSLGGKRTDTQYF.

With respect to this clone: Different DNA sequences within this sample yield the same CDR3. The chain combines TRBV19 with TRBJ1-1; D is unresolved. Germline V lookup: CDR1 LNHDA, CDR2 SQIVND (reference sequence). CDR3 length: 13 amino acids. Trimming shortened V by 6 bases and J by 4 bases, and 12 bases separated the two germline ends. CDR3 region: CASRTGVSTEAFF. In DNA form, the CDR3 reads TGTGCCAGTAGGACTGGTGTAAGCACTGAAGCTTTCTTT.

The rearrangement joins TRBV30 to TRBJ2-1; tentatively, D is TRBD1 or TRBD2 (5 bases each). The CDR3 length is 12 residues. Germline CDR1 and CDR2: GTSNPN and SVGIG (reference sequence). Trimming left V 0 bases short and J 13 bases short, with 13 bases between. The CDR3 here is CAWSVQGESQFF. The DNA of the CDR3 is TGTGCCTGGAGTGTGCAGGGAGAGTCACAGTTCTTC.

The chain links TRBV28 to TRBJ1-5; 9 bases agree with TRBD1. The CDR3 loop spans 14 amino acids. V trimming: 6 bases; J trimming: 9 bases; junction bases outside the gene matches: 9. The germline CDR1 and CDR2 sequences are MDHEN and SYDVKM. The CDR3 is CASRASDRGLPQHF. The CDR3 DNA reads TGTGCCAGCAGAGCGTCGGACAGGGGACTGCCCCAGCATTTT.

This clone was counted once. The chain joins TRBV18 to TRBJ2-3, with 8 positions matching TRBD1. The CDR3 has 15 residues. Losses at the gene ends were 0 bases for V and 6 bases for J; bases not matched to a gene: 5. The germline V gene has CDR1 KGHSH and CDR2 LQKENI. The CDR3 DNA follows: TGTGCCAGCTCACCACCGCGGACAGGGTTGGATACGCAGTATTTT. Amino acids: CASSPPRTGLDTQYF.

The CDR3 DNA sequence: TGTGCCAGCAGAAAAGCGGGAGGAAACGAGCAGTACTTC. It codes for CASRKAGGNEQYF. V and J are TRBV6-5 and TRBJ2-7, with TRBD2 matching 9 bases. Germline V gene lookup returns CDR1 MNHEY and CDR2 SVGAGI. Trimming removed 6 bases from V and 5 bases from J; junction bases left unmatched: 5. The length of the CDR3 is 13 residues.

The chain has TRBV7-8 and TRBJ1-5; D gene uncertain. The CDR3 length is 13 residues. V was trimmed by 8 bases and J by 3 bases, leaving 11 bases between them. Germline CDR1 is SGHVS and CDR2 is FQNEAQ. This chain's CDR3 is CASSNGVNQPQHF. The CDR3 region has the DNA TGTGCCAGCTCTAACGGGGTCAATCAGCCCCAGCATTTT.

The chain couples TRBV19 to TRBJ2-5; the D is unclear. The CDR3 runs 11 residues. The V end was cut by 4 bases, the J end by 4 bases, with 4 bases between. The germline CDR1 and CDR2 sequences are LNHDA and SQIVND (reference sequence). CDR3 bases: TGTGCCAGTAGTACTGGAGAGACCCAGTACTTC. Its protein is CASSTGETQYF.

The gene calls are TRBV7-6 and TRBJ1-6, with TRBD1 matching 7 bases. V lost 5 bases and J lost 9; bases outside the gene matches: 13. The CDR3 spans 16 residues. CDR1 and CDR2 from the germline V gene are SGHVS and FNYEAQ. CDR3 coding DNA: TGTGCCAGCAGCCCCAGGCCGACAGGGCTAGGTTCACCCCTCCACTTT. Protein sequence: CASSPRPTGLGSPLHF.

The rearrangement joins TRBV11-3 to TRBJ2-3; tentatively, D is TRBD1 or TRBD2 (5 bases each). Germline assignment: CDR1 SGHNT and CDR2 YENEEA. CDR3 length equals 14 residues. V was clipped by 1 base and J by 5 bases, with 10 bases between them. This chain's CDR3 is CASSLGGSLDTQYF. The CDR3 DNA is TGTGCCAGCAGCTTAGGGGGGTCATTAGATACGCAGTATTTT.

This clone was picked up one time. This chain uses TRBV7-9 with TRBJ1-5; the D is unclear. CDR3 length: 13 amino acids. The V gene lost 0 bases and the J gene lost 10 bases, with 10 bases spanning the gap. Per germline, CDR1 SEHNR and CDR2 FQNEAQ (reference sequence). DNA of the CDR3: TGTGCCAGCAGCTTAGCCACAGCAAACCCCCAGCATTTT. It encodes CASSLATANPQHF.

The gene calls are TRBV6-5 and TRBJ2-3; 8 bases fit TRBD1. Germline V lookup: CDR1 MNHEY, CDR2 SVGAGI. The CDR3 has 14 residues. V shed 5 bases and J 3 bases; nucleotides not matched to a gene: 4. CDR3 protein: CASSRQGITDTQYF. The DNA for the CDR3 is TGTGCCAGCAGTAGACAGGGGATAACAGATACGCAGTATTTT.

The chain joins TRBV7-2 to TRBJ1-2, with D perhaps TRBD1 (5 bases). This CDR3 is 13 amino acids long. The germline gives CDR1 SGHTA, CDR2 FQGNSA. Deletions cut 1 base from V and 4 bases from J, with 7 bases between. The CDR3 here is CASSLGGSYGYTF. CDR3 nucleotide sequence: TGTGCCAGCAGCTTAGGGGGGAGCTATGGCTACACCTTC. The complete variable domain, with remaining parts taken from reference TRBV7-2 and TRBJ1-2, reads GAGVSQSPSNKVTEKGKDVELRCDPISGHTALYWYRQSLGQGLEFLIYFQGNSAPDKSGLPSDRFSAERTGGSVSTLTIQRTQQEDSAVYLCASSLGGSYGYTFGSGTRLTVV.

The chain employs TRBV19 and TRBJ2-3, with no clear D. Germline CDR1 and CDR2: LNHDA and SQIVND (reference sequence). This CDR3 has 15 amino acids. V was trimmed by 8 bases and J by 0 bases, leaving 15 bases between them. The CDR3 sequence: CASVNTLISTDTQYF. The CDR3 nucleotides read TGTGCCAGTGTTAATACACTTATCAGCACAGATACGCAGTATTTT.

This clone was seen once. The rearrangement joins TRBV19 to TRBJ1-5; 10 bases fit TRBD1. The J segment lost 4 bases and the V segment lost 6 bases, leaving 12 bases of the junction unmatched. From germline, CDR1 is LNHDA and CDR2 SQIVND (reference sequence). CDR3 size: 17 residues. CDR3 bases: TGTGCCAGTAGGGGGACAGGGGACGGGTTCCGAAATCAGCCCCAGCATTTT. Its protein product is CASRGTGDGFRNQPQHF.

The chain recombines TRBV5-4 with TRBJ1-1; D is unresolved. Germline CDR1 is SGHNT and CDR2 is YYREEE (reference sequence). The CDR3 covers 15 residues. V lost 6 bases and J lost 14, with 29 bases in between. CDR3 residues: CASIPNPSQMVGIFF. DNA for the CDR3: TGTGCCAGCATCCCCAACCCAAGTCAAATGGTCGGGATCTTCTTT. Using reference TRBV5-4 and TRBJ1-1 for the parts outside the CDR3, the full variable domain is ETGVTQSPTHLIKTRGQQVTLRCSSQSGHNTVSWYQQALGQGPQFIFQYYREEENGRGNFPPRFSGLQFPNYSSELNVNALELDDSALYLCASIPNPSQMVGIFFGQGTRLTVV.

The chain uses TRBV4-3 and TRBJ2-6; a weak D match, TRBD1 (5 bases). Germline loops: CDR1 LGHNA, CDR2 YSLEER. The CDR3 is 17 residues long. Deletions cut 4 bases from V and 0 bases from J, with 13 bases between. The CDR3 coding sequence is TGCGCCAGCAGCCGAGAGACAGCTAACTCTGGGGCCAACGTCCTGACTTTC. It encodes CASSRETANSGANVLTF.

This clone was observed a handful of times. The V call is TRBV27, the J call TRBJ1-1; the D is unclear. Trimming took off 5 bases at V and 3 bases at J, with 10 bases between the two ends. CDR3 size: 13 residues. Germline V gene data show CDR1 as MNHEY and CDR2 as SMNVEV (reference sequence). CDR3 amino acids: CASSPPGDTEAFF. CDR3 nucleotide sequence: TGTGCCAGCAGTCCTCCCGGGGACACTGAAGCTTTCTTT.

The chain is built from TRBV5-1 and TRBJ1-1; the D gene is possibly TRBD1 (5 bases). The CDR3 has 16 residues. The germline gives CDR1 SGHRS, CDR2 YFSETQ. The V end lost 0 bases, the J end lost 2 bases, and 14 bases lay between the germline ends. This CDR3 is CASSLGQAGVNTEAFF. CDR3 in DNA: TGCGCCAGCAGCTTGGGACAAGCGGGGGTCAACACTGAAGCTTTCTTT.

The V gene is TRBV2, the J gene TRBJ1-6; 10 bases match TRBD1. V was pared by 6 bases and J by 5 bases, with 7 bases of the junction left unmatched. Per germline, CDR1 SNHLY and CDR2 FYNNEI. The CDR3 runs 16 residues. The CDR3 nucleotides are TGTGCCAGCAGCGTATCGGGACAGGGGAATAATTCACCCCTCCACTTT. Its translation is CASSVSGQGNNSPLHF. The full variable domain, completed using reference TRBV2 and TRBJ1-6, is EPEVTQTPSHQVTQMGQEVILRCVPISNHLYFYWYRQILGQKVEFLVSFYNNEISEKSEIFDDQFSVERPDGSNFTLKIRSTKLEDSAMYFCASSVSGQGNNSPLHFGNGTRLTVT.

CDR3 sequence (DNA): TGCGCCAGCAGCCCTATAAGGGGCTTCAATCAGCCCCAGCATTTT. It codes for CASSPIRGFNQPQHF. The gene calls are TRBV4-1 and TRBJ1-5; D is possibly TRBD1 (5 bases). V was cut by 4 bases and J by 3 bases, with 13 bases left in between. CDR1 MGHRA and CDR2 YSYEKL come from the germline V gene. The CDR3 consists of 15 residues.

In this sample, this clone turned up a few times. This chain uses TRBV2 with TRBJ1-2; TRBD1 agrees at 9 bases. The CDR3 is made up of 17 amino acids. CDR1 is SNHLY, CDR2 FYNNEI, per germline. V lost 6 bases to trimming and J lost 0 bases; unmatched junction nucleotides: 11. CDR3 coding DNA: TGTGCCAGCAGCTTCCGGGACAGGGCCATTACTAACTATGGCTACACCTTC. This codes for CASSFRDRAITNYGYTF.

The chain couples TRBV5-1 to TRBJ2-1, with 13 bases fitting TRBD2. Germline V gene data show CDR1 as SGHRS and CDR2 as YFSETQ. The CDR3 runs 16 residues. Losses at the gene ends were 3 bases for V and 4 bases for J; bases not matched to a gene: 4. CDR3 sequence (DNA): TGCGCCAGCAGCTCGGGGACTAGCGGGGCGTACAATGAGCAGTTCTTC. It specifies CASSSGTSGAYNEQFF.

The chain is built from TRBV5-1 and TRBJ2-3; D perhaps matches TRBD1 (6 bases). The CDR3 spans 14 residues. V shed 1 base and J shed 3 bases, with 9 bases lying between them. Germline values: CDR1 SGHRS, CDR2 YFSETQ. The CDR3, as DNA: TGCGCCAGCAGCTTGCAGGGGTCGACAGATACGCAGTATTTT. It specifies CASSLQGSTDTQYF.